The 2 T cell receptor beta chains reported below all come from one sample, sequenced in a study of cytomegalovirus exposure and HLA in healthy donors. The PCR used 60 Vbeta and 13 Jbeta primers. Here immunoSEQ multiplex PCR was the method, and the copy in TCRdb shows in-frame clones only, minus some. This sample lists around 100,000 clones; its ten largest clones have less than 4.5%. Material: PBMCs. All receptors come from a young man in good health and CMV-seronegative.

The rearrangement links TRBV2 to TRBJ1-5, with D perhaps matching TRBD1 (6 bases). V was pared by 7 bases and J by 3 bases, with 13 bases between. The CDR3 loop spans 14 amino acids. CDR1 and CDR2 from the germline V gene are SNHLY and FYNNEI. Written as DNA, the CDR3 is TGTGCCAGCAACGGGGACACCTACAATCAGCCCCAGCATTTT. Its protein is CASNGDTYNQPQHF. Drawing the rest from reference TRBV2 and TRBJ1-5, the complete variable domain is EPEVTQTPSHQVTQMGQEVILRCVPISNHLYFYWYRQILGQKVEFLVSFYNNEISEKSEIFDDQFSVERPDGSNFTLKIRSTKLEDSAMYFCASNGDTYNQPQHFGDGTRLSIL.

The chain couples TRBV11-1 to TRBJ2-6, with D hard to call. V dropped 2 bases and J dropped 0 bases, with 5 bases sitting between them. CDR3 length: 15 residues. Germline CDR1 is SGHAT and CDR2 is FQDESV (reference sequence). The CDR3 region is CASSLFSSGANVLTF. The CDR3 DNA sequence: TGTGCCAGCAGCTTATTTAGCTCTGGGGCCAACGTCCTGACTTTC.